The T cell receptor (beta chain) under discussion was sequenced for a study of circulating CD8 cells and anti-PD-1 response in melanoma (dated by TCRdb to the early 2020s). Describing the broader study: Patients received nivolumab intravenously at 3 mg/kg every 2 weeks. Of the roughly 13 patients in the melanoma cohort, anti-PD-1 was received as first-line therapy by seven patients, and prior targeted therapy or immunotherapy had been received by six patients. Patients with complete or partial responses were classified as responders, and patients with stable or progressive disease (RECIST v1.1) were classified as non-responders. The TCR repertoire analysis included about 11 melanoma patients, of whom 7 were non-responders and 4 were responders. In on-treatment samples, a biotinylated anti-human IgG4 antibody was used to detect PD-1.

The listed sequencing device is NextSeq 500. The QIAseq Immune Repertoire RNA Library Kit, Human TCR Panel was used to prepare TCR libraries from about 15 ng of total RNA. The TCR libraries were sequenced on an Illumina NextSeq using a Mid Output V2 kit and asymmetric 261x41 paired-end reads. Each TCR library was diluted to around 4 nM, pooled, denatured and loaded at approximately 0.97 pM. The paper's processing steps were these. TCR FASTQ files were processed in the QIAGEN GeneGlobe Data Analysis Center, and downstream analysis was performed in R 3.5.2. Clonality was calculated as one minus the Shannon entropy normalized by the log of the number of unique productive sequences. Fisher exact tests at 5% FDR, run separately within each subset, picked out TRA or TRB clonotypes whose abundance differed between baseline and M1. Clonotypes with differential abundance were put into four groups: emerging, expanding, contracting or non-expanding/contracting. Morisita's overlap index was used to measure repertoire overlap between patients. TCRdb reprocessed the public reads (quality trimming at Q25 with fastp, clone calling with MiXCR) and kept in-frame beta chains. Each CDR3 protein appears once, grouped with its most common genes and DNA. Clone size and V and J calls follow TCRdb, not the original study. The sample records approximately 320 distinct CDR3 sequences, less than 8% of which are singletons. The ten biggest clones cover under 30% of the sample.

Using a BD FACSAria II cell sorter, four subsets defined by PD-1 and/or TIGIT were sorted from live CD3+CD8+TCRalphabeta+ cells. To characterize relevance to anti-PD-1 therapy response, circulating CD8 T cells were sorted into four subsets based on PD-1 and TIGIT expression. From each sorted CD8 T-cell subset, both TCR alpha and TCR beta chains were sequenced. Peripheral blood was collected at three points: before the first anti-PD-1 injection, after two injections and after four injections. PBMCs were immediately isolated by Ficoll gradient centrifugation. Until use, PBMCs were stored frozen in liquid nitrogen in RPMI containing approximately 18% FCS and approximately 10% DMSO. Thawed PBMCs were stained with a viability dye and antibodies against CD3, CD8alpha, TCRalphabeta, PD-1 and TIGIT. The RNeasy Kit was used to extract total RNA, and all samples came in with a RIN above 7. The germline V gene (reference sequence) supplies CDR1 SGHNT and CDR2 YYREEE. V lost 0 bases and J lost 3 bases; the stretch between them is 13 bases long. Spanning cysteine to phenylalanine, the CDR3 consists of 15 amino acids. Only CDR3 DNA remains: 45 bases, in frame from the first base.

Study-level results and caveats: The published TCR repertoire comparisons relied only on baseline and M1 samples from a small cohort that had few responders. The cohort mixed treatment-naive and previously treated patients, which the authors noted could influence results. Because of limited material, replicates were generally not included when the experiments were performed. The DNEG repertoire had the highest diversity, the PD-1 and DPOS repertoires had similar and higher clonality, and the TIGIT repertoires had the lowest diversity. Because tumor material was not accessible, tumor reactivity was instead assessed by peptide assays on expanded sorted subsets. Between subsets, repertoires were largely private, with fewer than 8% of TRB clonotypes shared at M1, and the highest sharing was seen between DPOS and TIGIT.

With respect to this clonotype: Its target antigen remains unknown. No base-level quality is on record; no much larger clone is a single base apart.

The sample consisted of CD8+ T cells from PBMCs, taken at baseline or after one month of anti-PD-1 therapy (not recorded which). This receptor was taken from a human donor with melanoma. This chain joins TRBV5-4 to TRBJ2-7; TRBD2 is perhaps the D gene, given 5 matching bases. The bases read TGTGCCAGCAGCTTGGTGGGGAGACCACACTACGAGCAGTACTTC. This yields the protein CASSLVGRPHYEQYF.